This section outlines one T cell receptor beta chain sequence together with its context. What it binds is not known. At one of its ends the junction is not consistent with the germline gene, which may arise from a read error. The data derive from a study of blood T cells in healthy people across ages. Study results and caveats: Diversity estimates from one million T cells were considered underestimates.

Then a second PCR, running roughly 6 to 11 cycles, was carried out with a sample-barcoded 5' primer and a J-beta primer mix. Each CDR3 protein gets one entry after TCRdb re-called the 5' RACE reads with MiXCR. Here the sample spans about 570,000 distinct CDR3 sequences, about 26% being singletons. Sequences were obtained from blood. This receptor was taken from a woman between 70 and 85 years old in good health.

The CDR3 DNA reads TGTGTCAGCACTTTACCCGAAGCTTATGGCTACACCTTC. Amino acid sequence: CVSTLPEAYGYTF. This chain connects TRBV6-6 to TRBJ1-2, with no clear D. Looked up from germline, CDR1 is MNHNY and CDR2 is SVGAGI (reference sequence). The length of the CDR3 is 13 residues.